This paragraph reports one TCR beta chain. The CDR3 has 11 residues. Deletions cut 9 bases from V and 1 base from J, with 7 bases between. Per germline, CDR1 SGHNT and CDR2 YYREEE (reference sequence). This entry is derived from a study of cytomegalovirus exposure and HLA in healthy donors. Vbeta (60) and Jbeta (13) primers were used in the PCR. TCRdb's copy holds only in-frame clones and misses some; the assay was immunoSEQ multiplex PCR. The table records approximately 100,000 clones, around 85% of them present only once. The sequence was obtained from a man aged 25-45 years in good health and CMV-seronegative. Sequencing used PBMCs. The chain uses TRBV5-4 and TRBJ2-5; D is unclear. This chain's CDR3 is CAMGSQETQYF. DNA for the CDR3: TGTGCCATGGGCAGCCAAGAGACCCAGTACTTC.